This T cell receptor (beta chain) was sequenced for a study of response to subunit inactivated influenza vaccine. A few counts support this clonotype. What it binds is not known. Study-level points and caveats: There was a suggestion from the authors that each seasonal influenza vaccination recruits few new T cells.

The CDR3 sequence is 19 residues long. V was clipped by 2 bases and J by 1 base, with 21 bases between them. The germline V gene has CDR1 SGDLS and CDR2 YYNGEE. TCRdb called the RT-PCR reads again in MiXCR, with one record for every CDR3 protein. The data hold approximately 500,000 distinct CDR3 sequences, with roughly 13% observed a single time. Source: PBMCs from blood, taken about 40 days after vaccination. The chain has TRBV9 and TRBJ2-2, with a possible D match to TRBD2 (5 bases). The sequence was collected from a man aged 50 or older who received an inactivated influenza vaccine. This CDR3 reads CASSVGIRTPRGNTGELFF. DNA for the CDR3: TGTGCCAGCAGCGTTGGAATTCGGACCCCCCGGGGGAACACCGGGGAGCTGTTTTTT.